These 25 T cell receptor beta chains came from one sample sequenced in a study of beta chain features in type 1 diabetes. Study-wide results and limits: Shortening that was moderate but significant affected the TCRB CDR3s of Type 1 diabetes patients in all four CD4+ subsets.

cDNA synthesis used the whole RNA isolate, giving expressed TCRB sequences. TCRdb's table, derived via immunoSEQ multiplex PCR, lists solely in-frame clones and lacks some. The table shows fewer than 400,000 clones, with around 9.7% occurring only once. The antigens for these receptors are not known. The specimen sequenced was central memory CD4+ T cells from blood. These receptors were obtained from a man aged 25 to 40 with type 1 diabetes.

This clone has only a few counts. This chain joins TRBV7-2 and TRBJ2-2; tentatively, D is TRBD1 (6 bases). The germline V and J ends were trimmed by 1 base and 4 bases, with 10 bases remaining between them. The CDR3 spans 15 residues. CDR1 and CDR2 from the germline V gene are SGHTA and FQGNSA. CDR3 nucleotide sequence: TGTGCCAGCAGCTTAGATTGGACAGTCACCGGGGAGCTGTTTTTT. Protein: CASSLDWTVTGELFF.

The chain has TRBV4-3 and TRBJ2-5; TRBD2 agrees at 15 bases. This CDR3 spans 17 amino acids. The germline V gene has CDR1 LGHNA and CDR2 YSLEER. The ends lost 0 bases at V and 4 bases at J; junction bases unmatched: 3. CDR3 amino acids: CASSQDRTSGGAETQYF. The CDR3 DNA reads TGCGCCAGCAGCCAAGATCGGACTAGCGGGGGGGCAGAGACCCAGTACTTC.

The chain's CDR3 is CASKVGNEQYF. The CDR3 nucleotides read TGTGCCAGCAAGGTTGGGAACGAGCAGTACTTC. The V call is TRBV2, the J call TRBJ2-7; D is undetermined. Germline CDR1 is SNHLY and CDR2 is FYNNEI. CDR3 length: 11 amino acids. Trimming removed 7 bases from V and 5 bases from J, with 9 bases in between.

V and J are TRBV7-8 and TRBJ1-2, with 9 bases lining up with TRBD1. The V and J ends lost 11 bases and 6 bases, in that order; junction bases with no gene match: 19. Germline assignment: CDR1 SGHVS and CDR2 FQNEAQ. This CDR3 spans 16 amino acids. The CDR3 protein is CASQGGTGRKRDGYTF. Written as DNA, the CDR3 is TGTGCCTCCCAGGGGGGGACAGGGAGAAAAAGGGATGGCTACACCTTC.

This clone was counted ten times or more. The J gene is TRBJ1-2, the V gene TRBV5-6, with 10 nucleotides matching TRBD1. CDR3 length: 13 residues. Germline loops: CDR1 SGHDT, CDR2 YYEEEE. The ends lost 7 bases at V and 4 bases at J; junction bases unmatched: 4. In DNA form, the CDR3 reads TGTGCCAGCGGCCGACAGGGGGCCTATGGCTACACCTTC. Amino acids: CASGRQGAYGYTF. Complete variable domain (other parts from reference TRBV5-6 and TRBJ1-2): DAGVTQSPTHLIKTRGQQVTLRCSPKSGHDTVSWYQQALGQGPQFIFQYYEEEERQRGNFPDRFSGHQFPNYSSELNVNALLLGDSALYLCASGRQGAYGYTFGSGTRLTVV.

CDR3 nucleotide sequence: TGTGCCAGCAGTTACTCCGGGACAGGGGATTCACCCCTCCACTTT. Protein product: CASSYSGTGDSPLHF. The chain combines TRBV2 with TRBJ1-6, with 10 bases that match TRBD1. V was pared by 5 bases and J by 8 bases, with 6 bases of the junction left unmatched. This CDR3 contains 15 residues. The germline gives CDR1 SNHLY, CDR2 FYNNEI.

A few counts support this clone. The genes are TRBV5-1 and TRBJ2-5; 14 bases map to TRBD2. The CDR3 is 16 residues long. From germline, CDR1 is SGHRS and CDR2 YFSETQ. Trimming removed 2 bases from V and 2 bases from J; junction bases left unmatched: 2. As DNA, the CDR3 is TGCGCCAGCAGCTTCCGACTAGCGGGGGGGCAAGAGACCCAGTACTTC. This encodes CASSFRLAGGQETQYF.

CDR3 in DNA: TGTGCCAGTAGTATGGGGGGTAATCAGCCCCAGCATTTT. As protein: CASSMGGNQPQHF. This chain uses TRBV19 with TRBJ1-5; a possible D gene is TRBD1 (5 bases). This CDR3 comprises 13 residues. Germline CDR1 is LNHDA and CDR2 is SQIVND (reference sequence). The V end was cut by 3 bases, the J end by 4 bases, with 7 bases between.

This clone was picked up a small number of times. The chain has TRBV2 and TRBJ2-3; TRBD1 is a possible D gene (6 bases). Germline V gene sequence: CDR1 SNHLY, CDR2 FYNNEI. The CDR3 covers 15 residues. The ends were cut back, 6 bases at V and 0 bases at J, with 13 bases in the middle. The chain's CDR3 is CASRGTRTSTDTQYF. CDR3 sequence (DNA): TGTGCCAGCAGGGGGACAAGGACAAGCACAGATACGCAGTATTTT.

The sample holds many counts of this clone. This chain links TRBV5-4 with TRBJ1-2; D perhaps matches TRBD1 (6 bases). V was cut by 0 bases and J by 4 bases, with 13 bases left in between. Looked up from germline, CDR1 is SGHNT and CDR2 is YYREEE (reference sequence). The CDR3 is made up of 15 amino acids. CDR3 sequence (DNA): TGTGCCAGCAGCTTGGATACCACAGGGACCTATGGCTACACCTTC. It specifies CASSLDTTGTYGYTF.

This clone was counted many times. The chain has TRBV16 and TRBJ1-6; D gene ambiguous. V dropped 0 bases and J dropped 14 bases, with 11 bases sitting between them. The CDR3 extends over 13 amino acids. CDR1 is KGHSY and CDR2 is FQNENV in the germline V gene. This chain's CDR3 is CASSQSRDQSLHF. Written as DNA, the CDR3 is TGTGCCAGCAGCCAATCGCGGGATCAATCCCTCCACTTT.

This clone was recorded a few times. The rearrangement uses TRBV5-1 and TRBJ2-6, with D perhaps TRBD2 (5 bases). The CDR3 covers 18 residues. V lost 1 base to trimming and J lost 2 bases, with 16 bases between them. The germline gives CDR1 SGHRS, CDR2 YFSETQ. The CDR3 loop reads CASSLFPRTGAGANVLTF. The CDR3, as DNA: TGCGCCAGCAGCTTGTTCCCCAGGACTGGGGCTGGGGCCAACGTCCTGACTTTC.

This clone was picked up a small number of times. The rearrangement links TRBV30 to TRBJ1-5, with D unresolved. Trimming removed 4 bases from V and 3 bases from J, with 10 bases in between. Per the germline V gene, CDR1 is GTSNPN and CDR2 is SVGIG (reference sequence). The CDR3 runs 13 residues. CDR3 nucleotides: TGTGCCTGGAACGGAGGCACCAATCAGCCCCAGCATTTT. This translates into CAWNGGTNQPQHF.

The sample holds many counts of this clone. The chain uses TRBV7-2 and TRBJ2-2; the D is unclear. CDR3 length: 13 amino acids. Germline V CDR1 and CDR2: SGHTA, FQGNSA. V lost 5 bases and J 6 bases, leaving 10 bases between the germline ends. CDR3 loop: CASSPFPPGELFF. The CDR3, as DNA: TGTGCCAGCAGCCCCTTTCCTCCCGGGGAGCTGTTTTTT.

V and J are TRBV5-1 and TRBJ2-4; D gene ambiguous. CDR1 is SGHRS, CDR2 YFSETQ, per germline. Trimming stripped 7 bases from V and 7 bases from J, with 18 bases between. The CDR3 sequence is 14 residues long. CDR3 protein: CASSPQQNLNIQYF. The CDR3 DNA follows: TGCGCCAGCTCCCCCCAGCAAAATTTGAACATTCAGTACTTC.

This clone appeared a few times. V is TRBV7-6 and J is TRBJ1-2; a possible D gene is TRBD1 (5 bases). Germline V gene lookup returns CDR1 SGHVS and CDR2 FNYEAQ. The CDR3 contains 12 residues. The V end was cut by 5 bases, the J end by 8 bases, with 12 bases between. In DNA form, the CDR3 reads TGTGCCAGCAGCCCAGGGAGCGGCGGCTACACCTTC. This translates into CASSPGSGGYTF.

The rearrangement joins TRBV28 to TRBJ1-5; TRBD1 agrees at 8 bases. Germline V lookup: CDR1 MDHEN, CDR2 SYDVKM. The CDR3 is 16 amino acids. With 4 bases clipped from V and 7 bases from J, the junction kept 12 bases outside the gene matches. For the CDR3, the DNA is TGTGCCAGCAGTTCCCCCCGGACAGGGTCAGAACAGCCCCAGCATTTT. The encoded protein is CASSSPRTGSEQPQHF. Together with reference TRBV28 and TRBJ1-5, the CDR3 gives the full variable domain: DVKVTQSSRYLVKRTGEKVFLECVQDMDHENMFWYRQDPGLGLRLIYFSYDVKMKEKGDIPEGYSVSREKKERFSLILESASTNQTSMYLCASSSPRTGSEQPQHFGDGTRLSIL.

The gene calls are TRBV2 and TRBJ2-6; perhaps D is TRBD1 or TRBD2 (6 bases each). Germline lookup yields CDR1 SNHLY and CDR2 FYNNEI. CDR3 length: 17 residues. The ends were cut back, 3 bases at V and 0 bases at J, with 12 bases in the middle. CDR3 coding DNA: TGTGCCAGCAGTGATCGGGGGCGGGCCTCTGGGGCCAACGTCCTGACTTTC. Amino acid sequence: CASSDRGRASGANVLTF.

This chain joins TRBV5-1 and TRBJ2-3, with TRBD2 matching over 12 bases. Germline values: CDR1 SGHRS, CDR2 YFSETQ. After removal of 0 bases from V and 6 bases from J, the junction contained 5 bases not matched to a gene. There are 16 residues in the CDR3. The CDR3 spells CASSLVLAGGSDTQYF. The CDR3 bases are TGCGCCAGCAGCTTGGTACTAGCGGGGGGCTCGGATACGCAGTATTTT.

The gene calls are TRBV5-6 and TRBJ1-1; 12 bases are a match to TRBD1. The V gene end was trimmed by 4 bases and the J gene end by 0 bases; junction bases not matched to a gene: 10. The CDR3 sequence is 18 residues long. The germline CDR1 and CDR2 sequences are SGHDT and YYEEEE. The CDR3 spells CASSHFRDRGLLNTEAFF. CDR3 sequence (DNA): TGTGCCAGCAGCCACTTCCGGGACAGGGGGCTTCTGAACACTGAAGCTTTCTTT.

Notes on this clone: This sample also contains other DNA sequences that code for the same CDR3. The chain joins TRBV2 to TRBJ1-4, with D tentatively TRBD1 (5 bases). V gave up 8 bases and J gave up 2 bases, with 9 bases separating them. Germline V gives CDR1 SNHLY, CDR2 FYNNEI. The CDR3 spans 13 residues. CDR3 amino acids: CASRRDTNEKLFF. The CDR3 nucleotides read TGTGCCAGCCGAAGGGACACTAATGAAAAACTGTTTTTT.

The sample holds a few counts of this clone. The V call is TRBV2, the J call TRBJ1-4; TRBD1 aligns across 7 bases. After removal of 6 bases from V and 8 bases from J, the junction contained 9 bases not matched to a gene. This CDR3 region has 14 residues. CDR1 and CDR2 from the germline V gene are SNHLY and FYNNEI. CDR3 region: CASRQGSLGEKLFF. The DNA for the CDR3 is TGTGCCAGCAGACAGGGGAGCCTCGGCGAAAAACTGTTTTTT.

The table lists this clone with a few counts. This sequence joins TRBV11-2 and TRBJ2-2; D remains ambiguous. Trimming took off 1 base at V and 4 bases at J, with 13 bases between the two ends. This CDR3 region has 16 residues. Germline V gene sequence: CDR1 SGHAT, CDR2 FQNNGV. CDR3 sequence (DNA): TGTGCCAGCAGCTTAGGGATGGTCCGTGCCACCGGGGAGCTGTTTTTT. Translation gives CASSLGMVRATGELFF. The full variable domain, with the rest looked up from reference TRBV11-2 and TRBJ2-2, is EAGVAQSPRYKIIEKRQSVAFWCNPISGHATLYWYQQILGQGPKLLIQFQNNGVVDDSQLPKDRFSAERLKGVDSTLKIQPAKLEDSAVYLCASSLGMVRATGELFFGEGSRLTVL.

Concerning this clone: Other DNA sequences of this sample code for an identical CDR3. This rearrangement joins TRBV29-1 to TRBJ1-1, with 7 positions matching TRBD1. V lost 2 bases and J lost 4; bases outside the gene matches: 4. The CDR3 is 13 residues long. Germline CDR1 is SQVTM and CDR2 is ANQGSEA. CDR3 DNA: TGCAGCGTTGAATGGGCAGGGGGCACTGAAGCTTTCTTT. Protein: CSVEWAGGTEAFF. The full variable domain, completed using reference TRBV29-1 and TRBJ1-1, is SAVISQKPSRDICQRGTSLTIQCQVDSQVTMMFWYRQQPGQSLTLIATANQGSEATYESGFVIDKFPISRPNLTFSTLTVSNMSPEDSSIYLCSVEWAGGTEAFFGQGTRLTVV.

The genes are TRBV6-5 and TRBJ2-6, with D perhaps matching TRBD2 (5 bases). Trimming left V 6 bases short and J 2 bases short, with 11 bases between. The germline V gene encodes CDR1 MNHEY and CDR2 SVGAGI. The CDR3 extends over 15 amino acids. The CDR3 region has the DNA TGTGCCAGCAGACCGGACGGGACTGGGGCCAACGTCCTGACTTTC. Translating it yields CASRPDGTGANVLTF.